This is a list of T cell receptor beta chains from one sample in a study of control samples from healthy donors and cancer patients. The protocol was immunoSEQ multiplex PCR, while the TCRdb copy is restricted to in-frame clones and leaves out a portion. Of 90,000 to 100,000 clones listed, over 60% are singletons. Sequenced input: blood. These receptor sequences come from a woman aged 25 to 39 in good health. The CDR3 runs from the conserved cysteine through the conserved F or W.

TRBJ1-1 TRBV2 CASVEQRNTEAFF
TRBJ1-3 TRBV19 CASRGFSGNTIYF
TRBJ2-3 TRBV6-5 CASGGAIRTDTQYF
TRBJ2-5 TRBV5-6 CASSLGQGWETQYF
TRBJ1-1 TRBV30 CAWSRDRGLKRRAFF
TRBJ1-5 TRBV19 CASVNRFNSNQPQHF
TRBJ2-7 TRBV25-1 CASSARQSSYEQYF
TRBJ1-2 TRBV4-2 CASSQAGQSYGYTF
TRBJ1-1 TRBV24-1 CATSDPISTEAFF
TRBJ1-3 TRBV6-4 CASSDCTRGNSAGNTIYF
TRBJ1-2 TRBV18 CASSPDREGYTF
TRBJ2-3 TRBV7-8 CASSLLGTELSTDTQYF
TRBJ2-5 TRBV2 CASSEAGAETQYF
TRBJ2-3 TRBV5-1 CASSAQGSTDTQYF
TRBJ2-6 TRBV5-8 CASSRRGPGANVLTF
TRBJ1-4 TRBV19 CASSMPRGRITTNEKLFF
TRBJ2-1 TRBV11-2 CASSLGSGGEQFF
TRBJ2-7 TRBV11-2 CASKPADRETGEQYF
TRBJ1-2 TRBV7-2 CASSLEGREGYGYTF
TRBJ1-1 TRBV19 CASNPDRLNTEAFF
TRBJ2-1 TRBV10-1 CASSEGVGFGDNEQFF
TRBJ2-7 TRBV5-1 CASSHHYEQYF
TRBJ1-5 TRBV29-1 CSVGSGNQPQHF
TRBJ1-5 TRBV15 CATSRDLGGYSNQPQHF
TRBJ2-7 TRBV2 CASSGGPLALLYEQYF
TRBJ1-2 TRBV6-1 CASSGYSRTSGYGYTF
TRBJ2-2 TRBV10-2 CASSPTGTSGTGELFF
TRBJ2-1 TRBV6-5 CASSRLQGRGEQFF
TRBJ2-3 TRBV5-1 CASSLGQSTDTQYF
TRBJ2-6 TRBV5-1 CASSWDPTGANVLTF
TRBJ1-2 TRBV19 CASSILSGAHGYTF